This passage covers 16 T cell receptor beta chains from one sample sequenced in a study of blood T cell repertoires in COVID-19. Some clones are missing from TCRdb's copy, which holds only in-frame ones; the method was immunoSEQ multiplex PCR. The sample includes around 150,000 clones, about three quarters of them seen just once. Specimen: peripheral blood. The receptors shown here come from a man between 60 and 75 years old with acute or convalescent COVID-19.

This clone occurred once. The gene calls are TRBV5-4 and TRBJ2-2, with 10 bases that match TRBD2. The CDR3 covers 17 residues. J was trimmed by 5 bases and V by 2 bases; bases with no gene match: 9. Germline CDR1 reads SGHNT; CDR2 reads YYREEE (reference sequence). The CDR3 nucleotides are TGTGCCAGCAGCTTTCTCCGACTAGCGGGTGGGACCGGGGAGCTGTTTTTT. Amino acids: CASSFLRLAGGTGELFF.

For this clone: Other DNA sequences in the sample encode the same CDR3. The gene calls are TRBV5-6 and TRBJ1-3, with TRBD1 identical over 8 bases. This CDR3 spans 14 amino acids. The germline V gene has CDR1 SGHDT and CDR2 YYEEEE. V trimming: 4 bases; J trimming: 2 bases; junction bases outside the gene matches: 2. This CDR3 is CASSLDRAGNTIYF. CDR3 DNA: TGTGCCAGCAGCCTGGACAGGGCTGGAAACACCATATATTTT. Drawing the rest from reference TRBV5-6 and TRBJ1-3, the complete variable domain is DAGVTQSPTHLIKTRGQQVTLRCSPKSGHDTVSWYQQALGQGPQFIFQYYEEEERQRGNFPDRFSGHQFPNYSSELNVNALLLGDSALYLCASSLDRAGNTIYFGEGSWLTVV.

This clone was recorded a few times. V is TRBV7-8 and J is TRBJ1-5, with TRBD1 matching over 8 bases. V lost 5 bases and J lost 4; bases outside the gene matches: 16. Germline V gene data show CDR1 as SGHVS and CDR2 as FQNEAQ. The CDR3 covers 18 residues. DNA for the CDR3: TGTGCCAGCAGCCCCGAGGGACGATGGACAGGGCTTAATCAGCCCCAGCATTTT. Amino acids: CASSPEGRWTGLNQPQHF.

The rearrangement joins TRBV11-3 to TRBJ2-1, with 11 positions matching TRBD2. The junction had 5 bases not matched to a gene; V was cut back by 4 bases and J by 6 bases. The germline CDR1 and CDR2 sequences are SGHNT and YENEEA. This CDR3 has 15 amino acids. CDR3 sequence (DNA): TGTGCCAGCAGCTATAGCGGGGGGGCTTTCAATGAGCAGTTCTTC. It specifies CASSYSGGAFNEQFF.

The V gene is TRBV28, the J gene TRBJ2-1; maybe TRBD1 (6 bases). Germline lookup yields CDR1 MDHEN and CDR2 SYDVKM. The CDR3 runs 18 residues. V lost 6 bases and J 5 bases, leaving 26 bases between the germline ends. This chain's CDR3 is CASSHPGTTTEKDNEQFF. Here the CDR3 DNA reads TGTGCCAGCAGCCACCCCGGGACAACCACCGAAAAGGACAATGAGCAGTTCTTC.

The chain is built from TRBV7-2 and TRBJ2-1; TRBD1 aligns across 9 bases. Germline V CDR1 and CDR2: SGHTA, FQGNSA. The CDR3 sequence is 13 residues long. V gave up 5 bases and J gave up 7 bases; unmatched junction bases: 3. The CDR3 nucleotides are TGTGCCAGCAGCACCGGGACAGGGAATGAGCAGTTCTTC. Translating gives CASSTGTGNEQFF.

The genes are TRBV29-1 and TRBJ2-5, with D possibly matching TRBD1 (5 bases). The CDR3 spans 15 residues. Looked up from germline, CDR1 is SQVTM and CDR2 is ANQGSEA. V was pared by 4 bases and J by 5 bases, with 20 bases between. The CDR3: CSVGVGVGPHETQYF. In DNA form, the CDR3 reads TGCAGCGTTGGAGTAGGGGTGGGGCCCCACGAGACCCAGTACTTC.

This clone came up once. The chain employs TRBV5-1 and TRBJ1-2; 8 nucleotides agree with TRBD1. The CDR3 covers 15 residues. V trimming: 2 bases; J trimming: 4 bases; junction bases outside the gene matches: 7. Germline V CDR1 and CDR2: SGHRS, YFSETQ. Here the CDR3 DNA reads TGCGCCAGCAGCTTTTCCGGGACAGGTTTCTATGGCTACACCTTC. Translated, it gives CASSFSGTGFYGYTF.

The rearrangement joins TRBV19 to TRBJ1-6; D may be TRBD1 (6 bases). Germline V gene lookup returns CDR1 LNHDA and CDR2 SQIVND (reference sequence). The V and J ends lost 6 bases and 7 bases respectively, with 25 bases between them. The CDR3 contains 18 residues. CDR3 nucleotide sequence: TGTGCCAGTAGCCCAACCCGAGACAGGTCCCGATTCAATTCACCCCTCCACTTT. Amino acid sequence: CASSPTRDRSRFNSPLHF.

The V gene is TRBV5-1, the J gene TRBJ1-1; D possibly corresponds to TRBD1 (5 bases). The CDR3 has 17 amino acids. Germline V gives CDR1 SGHRS, CDR2 YFSETQ. V lost 3 bases to trimming and J lost 8 bases, with 26 bases between them. The CDR3 DNA sequence: TGCGCCAGCAGCTCGGGGGGAAAGGGCTGGGAAGGGGCAGAAGCTTTCTTT. Amino acids: CASSSGGKGWEGAEAFF.

The chain carries TRBV3-1 (or the pseudogene TRBV3-2) and TRBJ1-6, with D possibly being TRBD1 (6 bases). The ends were cut back, 4 bases at V and 10 bases at J, with 17 bases in the middle. This CDR3 comprises 15 residues. CDR1 LGHDT and CDR2 YNNKEL come from the germline V gene (reference sequence). CDR3 bases: TGTGCCAGCAGCCCAGGACAGCGGGGAGGATCACCCCTCCACTTT. Translated: CASSPGQRGGSPLHF.

The CDR3 here is CASSLGTGKPEAFF. The CDR3 DNA follows: TGTGCCAGCAGCTTAGGGACAGGGAAGCCTGAAGCTTTCTTT. The chain uses TRBV7-9 and TRBJ1-1; 8 positions match TRBD1. The CDR3 covers 14 residues. Looked up from germline, CDR1 is SEHNR and CDR2 is FQNEAQ (reference sequence). Unmatched junction bases numbered 4, after V lost 1 base and J lost 6 bases.

V and J are TRBV2 and TRBJ2-7; TRBD1 matches 8 bases. The CDR3 runs 14 residues. Trimming took 6 bases from V and 0 from J; bases not matched to a gene: 4. The germline V gene has CDR1 SNHLY and CDR2 FYNNEI. CDR3 region: CASRGQVFSYEQYF. The CDR3 DNA sequence: TGTGCCAGCAGGGGACAGGTTTTCTCCTACGAGCAGTACTTC.

V usage is TRBV6-4 and J usage is TRBJ1-1, with no clear D. This CDR3 has 13 residues. Germline-derived CDR1 and CDR2 are MRHNA and SNTAGT. Trimming cost V 5 bases and J 0 bases, with 7 bases left between them. Written as DNA, the CDR3 is TGTGCCAGCAGTCCACAGATGAACACTGAAGCTTTCTTT. As protein: CASSPQMNTEAFF.

The chain has TRBV29-1 and TRBJ2-5; possibly TRBD1 for D (6 bases). This CDR3 spans 12 amino acids. CDR1 is SQVTM and CDR2 is ANQGSEA in the germline V gene. Trimming removed 7 bases at V and 5 bases at J, with 14 bases between. The DNA of the CDR3 is TGCAGCGCGATACAGGGCTGGGAGACCCAGTACTTC. Encoded protein: CSAIQGWETQYF.

This clone appeared a single time. This rearrangement joins TRBV12-3 or TRBV12-4 to TRBJ1-1; the D is unclear. Trimming removed 7 bases at V and 5 bases at J, with 11 bases between. This CDR3 is 12 amino acids long. The CDR3 region is CASTLGRTEAFF. The CDR3 DNA reads as TGTGCCAGCACCCTGGGGAGGACTGAAGCTTTCTTT.